This T cell receptor (beta chain) was profiled in a study of blood T cells in healthy people across ages. Findings and limits, study-wide: The percentage of naive T cells correlated strongly with TCR beta diversity. Unsorted PBMCs prevented conclusive naive versus antigen-experienced comparison. CMV status of donors was not determined, possibly confounding expanded clonotype changes.

Notes on this clonotype: As yet, its antigen is unknown.

V dropped 1 base and J dropped 3; count of bases not matched to a gene: 12. CDR3 length equals 17 residues. Germline-derived CDR1 and CDR2 are SGHNT and YYREEE (reference sequence). Primed by a sample-barcoded 5' primer and a J-beta primer mix, a second PCR proceeded for about 6 to 11 cycles. Via MiXCR, TCRdb re-called the 5' RACE reads, giving one row per CDR3 protein. The sample carries around 1,800,000 distinct CDR3 sequences, around 40% recorded once. Every sample gave at least 6 micrograms of total RNA when it was extracted. The source material was blood. The chain recombines TRBV5-4 with TRBJ1-2, with TRBD1 matching over 7 bases. This clonotype was obtained from a human donor in good health. The CDR3 sequence is CASSLSPTGLGDYGYTF. The CDR3, as DNA: TGTGCCAGCAGCTTGTCGCCGACAGGGCTGGGCGACTATGGCTACACCTTC.